This T cell receptor (beta chain) came from a study of cytomegalovirus exposure and HLA in healthy donors. Whole-study findings and limits: A later analysis revealed that TCR association rates differed between HLA loci, peaking at DRB1 and bottoming out at HLA-C.

Germline V gene data show CDR1 as SGHNT and CDR2 as YYREEE (reference sequence). The junction had 9 bases not matched to a gene; V was cut back by 6 bases and J by 9 bases. CDR3 length: 14 residues. 13 Jbeta primers and 60 Vbeta primers were used for the PCR. Assay: immunoSEQ multiplex PCR; the TCRdb copy retains only in-frame clones and omits some. The data hold about 190,000 clones, with about four fifths observed a single time. Concerning this clone itself: Its antigen remains unknown.

This clonotype was obtained from a man in his forties in good health and CMV-seropositive. The specimen was PBMCs. V usage is TRBV5-4 and J usage is TRBJ2-1; 10 positions match TRBD2. In DNA form, the CDR3 reads TGTGCCAGCACCTGGACTAGCGGACTCGGTGAGCAGTTCTTC. As protein: CASTWTSGLGEQFF.